Listed here are 23 T cell receptor beta chains from one sample, sequenced in a study of blood T cells in healthy people across ages. Sample-barcoded 5' priming and a J-beta primer mix drove a second PCR of about 7 to 11 cycles. Each CDR3 protein is one row after TCRdb ran MiXCR on the 5' RACE reads. Among 790,000 or so distinct CDR3 sequences, 45% to 70% were seen once, and the ten largest hold under 30%. Sequencing input: blood. The receptor set was obtained from a man aged 35 to 55 in good health.

This rearrangement joins TRBV29-1 to TRBJ2-7, with unresolved D. The CDR3 has 12 residues. Germline-derived CDR1 and CDR2 are SQVTM and ANQGSEA. V was shortened by 7 bases and J by 3 bases, with 13 bases between the two germline ends. CDR3 loop: CSGYSSHYEQYF. The CDR3 DNA reads TGCAGCGGCTACAGTTCCCACTACGAGCAGTACTTC.

The rearrangement uses TRBV12-3 or TRBV12-4 and TRBJ1-1; D is uncertain. CDR3 length: 14 amino acids. V was cut by 3 bases and J by 1 base, with 9 bases left in between. The DNA for the CDR3 is TGTGCCAGCAGTTTTCGGGTTCGGAACACTGAAGCTTTCTTT. Its protein is CASSFRVRNTEAFF.

This clonotype has more than one count but fewer than ten. V and J are TRBV4-3 and TRBJ2-4; a weak D match, TRBD2 (5 bases). V lost 1 base, J lost 8 bases, and 9 bases lay in between. The germline CDR1 and CDR2 sequences are LGHNA and YSLEER. The CDR3 runs to 13 residues. CDR3 loop: CASSQADSDIQYF. The CDR3 coding sequence is TGCGCCAGCAGCCAAGCGGACTCGGACATTCAGTACTTC.

V is TRBV29-1 and J is TRBJ1-6; TRBD1 matches at 7 bases. The CDR3 contains 13 residues. The germline V gene has CDR1 SQVTM and CDR2 ANQGSEA. Germline trimming cut 6 bases from V and 7 bases from J; bases unmatched to any gene: 6. Here the CDR3 reads CSVLTGMNSPLHF. The DNA for the CDR3 is TGCAGCGTCCTGACAGGGATGAATTCACCCCTCCACTTT.

The V and J genes are TRBV12-3 or TRBV12-4 and TRBJ1-2; 7 nucleotides match TRBD1. V lost 6 bases to trimming and J lost 1 base; unmatched junction nucleotides: 2. The CDR3 is 13 amino acids. This chain's CDR3 is CASRGTVNYGYTF. CDR3 DNA sequence: TGTGCCAGCAGGGGGACAGTTAACTATGGCTACACCTTC.

V is TRBV6-2 or TRBV6-3 and J is TRBJ2-2, with 11 bases lining up with TRBD1. The CDR3 is 14 amino acids. The germline V gene encodes CDR1 MNHEY and CDR2 SVGEGT. Trimming removed 6 bases from V and 4 bases from J; junction bases left unmatched: 1. The CDR3 DNA is TGTGCCAGCAGCGGGACAGGGGGCACCGGGGAGCTGTTTTTT. Its protein is CASSGTGGTGELFF.

The chain is built from TRBV28 and TRBJ2-7, with 7 bases matching TRBD1. The length of the CDR3 is 16 residues. V lost 1 base, J lost 0 bases, and 6 bases stayed unmatched. Germline assignment: CDR1 MDHEN and CDR2 SYDVKM. The CDR3 reads CASSLSGQTLSYEQYF. The CDR3 nucleotides read TGTGCCAGCAGTTTATCGGGACAGACTCTCTCCTACGAGCAGTACTTC. Based on the CDR3 plus reference TRBV28 and TRBJ2-7, the full variable domain is DVKVTQSSRYLVKRTGEKVFLECVQDMDHENMFWYRQDPGLGLRLIYFSYDVKMKEKGDIPEGYSVSREKKERFSLILESASTNQTSMYLCASSLSGQTLSYEQYFGPGTRLTVT.

This sequence joins TRBV28 and TRBJ2-7; D gene unclear. Germline V gene lookup returns CDR1 MDHEN and CDR2 SYDVKM. This CDR3 comprises 12 residues. The ends were cut back, 6 bases at V and 3 bases at J, with 9 bases in the middle. CDR3 DNA: TGTGCCAGCAGGCTCTCCTACTACGAGCAGTACTTC. Its translation: CASRLSYYEQYF.

V gene TRBV7-3 combines with J gene TRBJ2-1, with TRBD1 matching 7 bases. V shed 2 bases and J 6 bases; nucleotides not matched to a gene: 10. This CDR3 contains 16 residues. The germline gives CDR1 SGHTA, CDR2 FQGTGA. CDR3 amino acids: CASSLGSQGNGNEQFF. The DNA of the CDR3 is TGTGCCAGCAGCTTAGGGTCACAGGGGAATGGCAATGAGCAGTTCTTC.

The J gene is TRBJ2-1, the V gene TRBV28; 11 bases are a match to TRBD2. Trimming removed 5 bases from V and 1 base from J; junction bases left unmatched: 10. The length of the CDR3 is 18 residues. Germline-derived CDR1 and CDR2 are MDHEN and SYDVKM. CDR3 sequence (DNA): TGTGCCAGCAGTGCGGGGCTAGCGGGAGGAGGTTCCTACAATGAGCAGTTCTTC. Translating it yields CASSAGLAGGGSYNEQFF.

V usage is TRBV20-1 and J usage is TRBJ2-5; a weak D match, TRBD2 (6 bases). From germline, CDR1 is DFQATT and CDR2 SNEGSKA (reference sequence). The V and J ends lost 7 bases and 4 bases respectively, with 16 bases between them. This CDR3 has 13 amino acids. This CDR3 is CSESTSLTETQYF. The CDR3 DNA reads TGCAGTGAATCGACTAGTCTGACAGAGACCCAGTACTTC.

The gene calls are TRBV6-6 and TRBJ2-7; TRBD2 matches at 7 bases. V lost 3 bases to trimming and J lost 2 bases; unmatched junction nucleotides: 7. Germline-derived CDR1 and CDR2 are MNHNY and SVGAGI (reference sequence). CDR3 length equals 15 residues. The CDR3, as DNA: TGTGCCAGCAGTTATCCGGAAGCGGGAACCTACGAGCAGTACTTC. This gives the protein CASSYPEAGTYEQYF.

This clonotype was detected only a few times. The chain uses TRBV24-1 and TRBJ1-5, with TRBD1 as a possible D gene (6 bases). Germline CDR1 KGHDR, CDR2 SFDVKD. Trimming left V 4 bases short and J 4 bases short, with 10 bases between. This CDR3 has 14 amino acids. CDR3 DNA sequence: TGTGCCACCAGTGACAGGGGTCGAAATCAGCCCCAGCATTTT. Translated: CATSDRGRNQPQHF.

The chain links TRBV20-1 to TRBJ2-7; TRBD2 agrees at 7 bases. Germline CDR1 and CDR2: DFQATT and SNEGSKA (reference sequence). This CDR3 contains 14 residues. V shed 1 base and J 5 bases; nucleotides not matched to a gene: 8. DNA for the CDR3: TGCAGTGCTAGAGGGGGGACTAAAGTCGACGAGCAGTACTTC. It encodes CSARGGTKVDEQYF.

The gene calls are TRBV12-3 or TRBV12-4 and TRBJ1-5; D is unclear. The CDR3 extends over 13 amino acids. V was pared by 5 bases and J by 5 bases, with 10 bases between. Here the CDR3 reads CASSDPPDQPQHF. The CDR3 DNA sequence: TGTGCCAGCAGTGACCCCCCCGATCAGCCCCAGCATTTT.

The table lists this clonotype with a few counts. V is TRBV24-1 and J is TRBJ1-2; D is possibly TRBD1 (6 bases). The CDR3 spans 13 residues. V was trimmed by 5 bases and J by 3 bases, leaving 9 bases between them. From germline, CDR1 is KGHDR and CDR2 SFDVKD. The CDR3 nucleotides are TGTGCCACCAGTGTCCGACAGGACTATGGCTACACCTTC. Protein sequence: CATSVRQDYGYTF.

There are a few counts of this clonotype. The chain combines TRBV20-1 with TRBJ1-5, with a tentative D call TRBD1 (5 bases). There are 16 residues in the CDR3. V dropped 3 bases and J dropped 8 bases, with 23 bases sitting between them. Germline assignment: CDR1 DFQATT and CDR2 SNEGSKA (reference sequence). CDR3 amino acids: CSASGDPKGQLKPQHF. In DNA, the CDR3 is TGCAGTGCTAGTGGGGACCCCAAGGGCCAATTAAAGCCCCAGCATTTT.

Many counts were recorded for this clonotype. A read error may account for a junction end that differs from germline. This rearrangement joins TRBV5-1 to TRBJ2-5; a weak D match, TRBD1 (5 bases). Looked up from germline, CDR1 is SGHRS and CDR2 is YFSETQ. The CDR3 extends over 14 amino acids. The CDR3, as DNA: TGTGCCAGCAGCTTGGGGCAGTCACAAGAGACCCAGTACTTC. This gives the protein CASSLGQSQETQYF.

The chain is built from TRBV6-2 or TRBV6-3 and TRBJ2-7; D not certain. The CDR3 sequence is 12 residues long. Germline V gene lookup returns CDR1 MNHEY and CDR2 SVGEGT. Trimming removed 6 bases from V and 2 bases from J, with 8 bases in between. The DNA of the CDR3 is TGTGCCAGCAGGGACGGAGCCTACGAGCAGTACTTC. This codes for CASRDGAYEQYF.

The rearrangement joins TRBV20-1 to TRBJ1-4; no firm D call. The CDR3 extends over 14 amino acids. The germline gives CDR1 DFQATT, CDR2 SNEGSKA (reference sequence). Trimming took 6 bases from V and 0 from J, leaving 11 bases between them. The CDR3 DNA reads as TGCAGTGCCCCTTCGGTGGCAACTAATGAAAAACTGTTTTTT. Residues: CSAPSVATNEKLFF.

As regards this clonotype: A read error may be the cause here, since a much bigger clone is one base away. CDR3 protein: CASSYGFGKSYNEQYF. CDR3 coding DNA: TGTGCCAGCAGTTACGGTTTCGGGAAGTCCTACAATGAGCAGTACTTC. This chain uses TRBV6-2 or TRBV6-3 with TRBJ2-1; possibly TRBD2 for D (5 bases). The J call may not be correct, given that the DNA end is closer to TRBJ2-7. Germline V gene sequence: CDR1 MNHEY, CDR2 SVGEGT. The CDR3 is 16 amino acids.

This sequence joins TRBV6-2 or TRBV6-3 and TRBJ1-5; D perhaps matches TRBD1 (6 bases). V gave up 6 bases and J gave up 11 bases, with 17 bases separating them. Germline V gives CDR1 MNHEY, CDR2 SVGEGT. The CDR3 loop spans 13 amino acids. CDR3 in DNA: TGTGCCAGCAGCCCTGACAGGCCCTCGACCCAGCATTTT. It is translated as CASSPDRPSTQHF.

The J gene is TRBJ1-2, the V gene TRBV12-3 or TRBV12-4, with 11 bases fitting TRBD1. V lost 1 base, J lost 0 bases, and 10 bases stayed unmatched. The CDR3 runs 19 residues. The CDR3 DNA follows: TGTGCCAGCAGTTTAGGGACAGGGGGCATACCCCCCCCTAACTATGGCTACACCTTC. This translates into CASSLGTGGIPPPNYGYTF.